This T cell receptor beta chain was retrieved from a study of response to subunit inactivated influenza vaccine. Germline loops: CDR1 MGHDK, CDR2 SYGVNS. Trimming removed 7 bases from V and 0 bases from J, with 9 bases in between. This CDR3 comprises 13 residues. TCRdb reprocessed the RT-PCR reads with MiXCR, giving one entry per CDR3 protein. This table has roughly 700,000 distinct CDR3 sequences, more than 11% appearing once. The specimen comprised PBMCs from blood, sampled approximately 15 days before vaccination. This chain links TRBV25-1 with TRBJ1-1; no definite D call. The source is a middle-aged man who received an inactivated influenza vaccine. CDR3 sequence (DNA): TGTGCCAGCATTTCGCCGATGAACACTGAAGCTTTCTTT. It yields the protein CASISPMNTEAFF.